Sequencing of this T cell receptor (beta chain) was carried out in a study of cytomegalovirus exposure and HLA in healthy donors. Study summary: HLA-typed donors were the source of 86 million or so unique TCRs held in an early data release.

PCR primers comprised 60 Vbeta and 13 Jbeta primers. Sequencing was performed with immunoSEQ multiplex PCR; in TCRdb, only in-frame clones are kept and a portion is missing. The table has some 100,000 clones, 74% seen once. Only one count was recorded for this clone. Sequenced sample: PBMCs. The sequence derives from a human donor in good health.

Here the CDR3 DNA reads TGTGCCAGCAGTTTCGGACAGGGCGGGATCGAGCAGTACTTC. Translating gives CASSFGQGGIEQYF. The chain links TRBV6-1 to TRBJ2-7, with TRBD1 matching 8 bases. V dropped 5 bases and J dropped 6; count of bases not matched to a gene: 9. The length of the CDR3 is 14 residues. CDR1 MNHNS and CDR2 SASEGT come from the germline V gene.